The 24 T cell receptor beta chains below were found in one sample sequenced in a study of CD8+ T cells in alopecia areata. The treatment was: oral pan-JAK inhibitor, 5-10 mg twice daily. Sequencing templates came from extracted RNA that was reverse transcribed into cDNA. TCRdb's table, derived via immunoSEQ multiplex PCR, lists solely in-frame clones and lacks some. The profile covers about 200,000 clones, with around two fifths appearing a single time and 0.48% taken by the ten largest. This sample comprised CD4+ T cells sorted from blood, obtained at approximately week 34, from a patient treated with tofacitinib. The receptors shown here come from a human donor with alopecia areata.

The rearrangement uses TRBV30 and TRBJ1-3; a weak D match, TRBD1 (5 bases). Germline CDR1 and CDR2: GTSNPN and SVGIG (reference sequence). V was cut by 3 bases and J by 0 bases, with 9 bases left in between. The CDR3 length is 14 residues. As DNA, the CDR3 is TGTGCCTGGAGCGCGACAGCCTCTGGAAACACCATATATTTT. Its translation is CAWSATASGNTIYF.

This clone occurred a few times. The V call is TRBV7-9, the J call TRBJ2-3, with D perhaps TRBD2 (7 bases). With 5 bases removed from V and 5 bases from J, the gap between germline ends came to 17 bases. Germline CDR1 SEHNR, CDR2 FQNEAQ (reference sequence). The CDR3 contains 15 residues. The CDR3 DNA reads TGTGCCAGCAGCCCCCGGCGGGGGCGCGGAGATACGCAGTATTTT. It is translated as CASSPRRGRGDTQYF. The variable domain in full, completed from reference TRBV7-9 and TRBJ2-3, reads DTGVSQNPRHKITKRGQNVTFRCDPISEHNRLYWYRQTLGQGPEFLTYFQNEAQLEKSRLLSDRFSAERPKGSFSTLEIQRTEQGDSAMYLCASSPRRGRGDTQYFGPGTRLTVL.

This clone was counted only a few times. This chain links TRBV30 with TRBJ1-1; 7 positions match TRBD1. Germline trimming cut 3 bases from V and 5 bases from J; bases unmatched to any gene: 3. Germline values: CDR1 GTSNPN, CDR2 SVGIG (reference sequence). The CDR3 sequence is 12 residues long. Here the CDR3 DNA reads TGTGCCTGGAGAGGGGGCCAGACTGAAGCTTTCTTT. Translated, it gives CAWRGGQTEAFF. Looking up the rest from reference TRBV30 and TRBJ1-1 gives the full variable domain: SQTIHQWPATLVQPVGSPLSLECTVEGTSNPNLYWYRQAAGRGLQLLFYSVGIGQISSEVPQNLSASRPQDRQFILSSKKLLLSDSGFYLCAWRGGQTEAFFGQGTRLTVV.

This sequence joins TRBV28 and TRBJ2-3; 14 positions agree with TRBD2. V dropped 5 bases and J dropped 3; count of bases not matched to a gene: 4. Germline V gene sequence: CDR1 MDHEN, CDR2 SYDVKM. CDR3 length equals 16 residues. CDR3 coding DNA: TGTGCCAGCAGTGTTGGGACTAGCGGGAGAACAGATACGCAGTATTTT. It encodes CASSVGTSGRTDTQYF.

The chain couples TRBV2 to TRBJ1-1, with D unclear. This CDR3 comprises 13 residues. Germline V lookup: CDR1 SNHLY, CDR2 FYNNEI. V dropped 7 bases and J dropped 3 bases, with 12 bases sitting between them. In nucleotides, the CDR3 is TGTGCCAGCACCCTCGAGCAGGACACTGAAGCTTTCTTT. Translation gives CASTLEQDTEAFF.

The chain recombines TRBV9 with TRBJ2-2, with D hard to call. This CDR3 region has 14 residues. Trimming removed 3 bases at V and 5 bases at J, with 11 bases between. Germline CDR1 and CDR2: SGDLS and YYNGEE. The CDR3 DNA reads TGTGCCAGCAGCGGACTGCAGGCTACCGGGGAGCTGTTTTTT. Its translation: CASSGLQATGELFF.

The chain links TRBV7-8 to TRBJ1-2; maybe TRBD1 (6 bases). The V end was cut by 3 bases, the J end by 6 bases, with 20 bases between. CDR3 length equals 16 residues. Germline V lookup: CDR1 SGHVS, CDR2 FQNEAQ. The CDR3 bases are TGTGCCAGCAGCTTCTACCCTCGGATTCCAGGGGATGGCTACACCTTC. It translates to CASSFYPRIPGDGYTF.

CDR3: CASRTDNQPQHF. The CDR3 nucleotides read TGTGCCAGCAGGACTGATAATCAGCCCCAGCATTTT. The genes are TRBV28 and TRBJ1-5; D unclear. V gave up 6 bases and J gave up 4 bases, with 7 bases separating them. Germline CDR1 MDHEN, CDR2 SYDVKM. The CDR3 contains 12 residues.

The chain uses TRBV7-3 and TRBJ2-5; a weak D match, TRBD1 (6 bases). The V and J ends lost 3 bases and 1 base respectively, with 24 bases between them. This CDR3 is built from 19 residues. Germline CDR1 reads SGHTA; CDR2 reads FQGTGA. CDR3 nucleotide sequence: TGTGCCAGCAGCTTTATGCTTTCGAAACAGGGTCGGGGCCAAGAGACCCAGTACTTC. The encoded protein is CASSFMLSKQGRGQETQYF.

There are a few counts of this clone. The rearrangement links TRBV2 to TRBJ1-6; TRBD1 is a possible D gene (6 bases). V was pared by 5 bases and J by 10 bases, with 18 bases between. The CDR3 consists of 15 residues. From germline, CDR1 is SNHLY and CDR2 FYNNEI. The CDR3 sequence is CASSYILQGSSPLHF. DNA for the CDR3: TGTGCCAGCAGTTACATACTACAGGGTTCGTCACCCCTCCACTTT.

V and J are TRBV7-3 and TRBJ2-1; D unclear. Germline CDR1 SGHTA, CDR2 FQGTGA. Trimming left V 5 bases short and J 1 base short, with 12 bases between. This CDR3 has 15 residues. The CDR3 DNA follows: TGTGCCAGCAGCCCGGGCCTGAGGTCCTACAATGAGCAGTTCTTC. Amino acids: CASSPGLRSYNEQFF.

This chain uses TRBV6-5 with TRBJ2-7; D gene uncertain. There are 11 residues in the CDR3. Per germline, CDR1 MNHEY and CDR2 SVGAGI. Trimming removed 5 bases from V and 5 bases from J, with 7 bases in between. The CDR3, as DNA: TGTGCCAGCAGTATCCGTCACGAGCAGTACTTC. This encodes CASSIRHEQYF.

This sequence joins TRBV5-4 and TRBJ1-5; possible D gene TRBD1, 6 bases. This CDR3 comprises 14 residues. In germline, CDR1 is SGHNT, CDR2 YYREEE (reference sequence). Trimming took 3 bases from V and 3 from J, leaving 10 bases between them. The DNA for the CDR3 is TGTGCCAGCAGCTCTGGACAGCCCAATCAGCCCCAGCATTTT. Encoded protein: CASSSGQPNQPQHF. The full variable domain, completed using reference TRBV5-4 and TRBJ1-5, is ETGVTQSPTHLIKTRGQQVTLRCSSQSGHNTVSWYQQALGQGPQFIFQYYREEENGRGNFPPRFSGLQFPNYSSELNVNALELDDSALYLCASSSGQPNQPQHFGDGTRLSIL.

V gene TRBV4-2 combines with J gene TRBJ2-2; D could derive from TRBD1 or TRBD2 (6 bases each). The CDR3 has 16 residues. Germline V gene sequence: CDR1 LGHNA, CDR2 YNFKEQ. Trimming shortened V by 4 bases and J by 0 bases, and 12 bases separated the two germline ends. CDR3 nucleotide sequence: TGTGCCAGCAGCCGAGAGGGGGGAGCGAACACCGGGGAGCTGTTTTTT. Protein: CASSREGGANTGELFF.

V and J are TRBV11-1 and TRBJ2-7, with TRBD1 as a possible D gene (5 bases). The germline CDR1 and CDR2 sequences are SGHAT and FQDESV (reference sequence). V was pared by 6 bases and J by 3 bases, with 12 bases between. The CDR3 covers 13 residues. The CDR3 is CASRSDSGYEQYF. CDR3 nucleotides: TGTGCCAGCAGATCAGACAGTGGCTACGAGCAGTACTTC.

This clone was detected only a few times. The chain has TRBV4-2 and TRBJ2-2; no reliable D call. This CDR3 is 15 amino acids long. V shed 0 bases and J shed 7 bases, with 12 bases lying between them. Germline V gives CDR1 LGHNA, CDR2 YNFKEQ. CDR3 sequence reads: CASSQEYPPDGELFF. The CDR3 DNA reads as TGTGCCAGCAGCCAAGAGTATCCCCCTGACGGGGAGCTGTTTTTT.

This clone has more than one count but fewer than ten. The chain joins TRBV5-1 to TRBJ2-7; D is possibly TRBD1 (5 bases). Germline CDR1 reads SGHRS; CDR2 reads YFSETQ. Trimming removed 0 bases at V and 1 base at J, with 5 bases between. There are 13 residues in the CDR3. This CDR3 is CASSLEGSYEQYF. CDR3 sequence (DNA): TGCGCCAGCAGCTTGGAGGGGTCCTACGAGCAGTACTTC.

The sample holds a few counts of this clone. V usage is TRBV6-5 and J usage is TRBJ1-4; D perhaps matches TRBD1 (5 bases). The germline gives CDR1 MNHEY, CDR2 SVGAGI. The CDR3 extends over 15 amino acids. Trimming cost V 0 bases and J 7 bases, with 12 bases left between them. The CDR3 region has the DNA TGTGCCAGCAGTTACTCTCGGGGCGGGGGTGAAAAACTGTTTTTT. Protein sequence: CASSYSRGGGEKLFF.

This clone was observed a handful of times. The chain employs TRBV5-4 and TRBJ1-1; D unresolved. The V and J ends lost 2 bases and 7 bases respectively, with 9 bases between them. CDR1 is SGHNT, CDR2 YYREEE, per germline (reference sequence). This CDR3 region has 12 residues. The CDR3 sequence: CASSLSGIEAFF. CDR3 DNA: TGTGCCAGCAGCTTATCAGGCATTGAAGCTTTCTTT. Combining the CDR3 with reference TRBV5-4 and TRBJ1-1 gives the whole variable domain ETGVTQSPTHLIKTRGQQVTLRCSSQSGHNTVSWYQQALGQGPQFIFQYYREEENGRGNFPPRFSGLQFPNYSSELNVNALELDDSALYLCASSLSGIEAFFGQGTRLTVV.

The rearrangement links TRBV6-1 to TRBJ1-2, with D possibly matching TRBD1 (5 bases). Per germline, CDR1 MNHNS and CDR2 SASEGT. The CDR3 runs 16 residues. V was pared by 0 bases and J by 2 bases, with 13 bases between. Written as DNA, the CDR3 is TGTGCCAGCAGTGAAGCGGGGCCAGGAAGCAACTATGGCTACACCTTC. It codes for CASSEAGPGSNYGYTF.

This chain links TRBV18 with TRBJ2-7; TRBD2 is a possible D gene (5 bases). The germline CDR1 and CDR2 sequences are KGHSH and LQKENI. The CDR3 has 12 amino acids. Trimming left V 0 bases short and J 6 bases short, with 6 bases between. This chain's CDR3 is CASSPPSGEQYF. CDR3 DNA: TGTGCCAGCTCACCACCGAGCGGCGAGCAGTACTTC.

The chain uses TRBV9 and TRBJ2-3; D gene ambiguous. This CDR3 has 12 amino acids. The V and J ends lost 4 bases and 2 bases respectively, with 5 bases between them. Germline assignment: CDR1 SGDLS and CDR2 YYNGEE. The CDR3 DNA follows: TGTGCCAGCAGCCAGGACACAGATACGCAGTATTTT. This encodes CASSQDTDTQYF.

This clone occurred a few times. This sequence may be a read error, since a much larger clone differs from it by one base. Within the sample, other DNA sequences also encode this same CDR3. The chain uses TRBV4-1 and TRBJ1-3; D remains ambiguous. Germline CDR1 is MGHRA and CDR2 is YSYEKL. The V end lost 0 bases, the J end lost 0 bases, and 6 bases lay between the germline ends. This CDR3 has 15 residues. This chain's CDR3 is CASSQERVSGNTIYF. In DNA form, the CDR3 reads TGCGCCAGCAGCCAAGAAAGGGTCTCTGGAAACACCATATATTTT.

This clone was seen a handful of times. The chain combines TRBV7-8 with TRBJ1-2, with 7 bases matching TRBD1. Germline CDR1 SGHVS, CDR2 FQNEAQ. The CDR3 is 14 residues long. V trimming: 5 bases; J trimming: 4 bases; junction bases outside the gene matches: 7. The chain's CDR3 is CASSPRDSGYGYTF. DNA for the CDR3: TGTGCCAGCAGCCCCCGGGACAGCGGCTATGGCTACACCTTC.